This T cell receptor (beta chain) was identified during a study of CD8 T cells in ankylosing spondylitis. General study results and limits: It was reported that disease-linked clones were significantly enriched in matched ankylosing spondylitis synovial fluid. Seemingly distinctive of ankylosing spondylitis blood was a TCR beta motif formed by eight highly homologous variants. Previously reported in reactive arthritis synovial fluid and blood were some of the motif variants.

The CDR3 covers 14 residues. Germline CDR1 reads SGHNT; CDR2 reads YYREEE (reference sequence). The ends were cut back, 4 bases at V and 8 bases at J, with 15 bases in the middle. This clonotype was observed a few times. Its antigen remains unidentified. Generation of TCR beta libraries employed quantitative 5'-RACE incorporating molecular barcodes. Each CDR3 protein gets one entry after TCRdb re-called the 5' RACE reads with MiXCR. The sample records under 250,000 distinct CDR3 sequences, around 8% being singletons. The TCR originated in a female donor with ankylosing spondylitis or in good health (not recorded which). The chain recombines TRBV5-4 with TRBJ1-4, with D tentatively TRBD1 (5 bases). Sequencing input: blood, either unsorted or a sorted T cell fraction (not recorded which). CDR3 amino acids: CASSPHDRPEKLFF. The CDR3 DNA is TGTGCCAGCAGCCCCCATGACAGACCCGAAAAACTGTTTTTT.